These 11 T cell receptor beta chains were sequenced from one sample in a study of blood T cell repertoires in COVID-19. Sequenced by immunoSEQ multiplex PCR; TCRdb stores in-frame clones only, minus some. The sample lists about 200,000 clones, about 80% seen once, with roughly 2.6% in the top ten. Material for sequencing was peripheral blood. These receptors were obtained from a woman aged 40 to 50 with active or convalescent COVID-19.

The gene calls are TRBV30 and TRBJ1-5; a possible D gene is TRBD1 (5 bases). The V gene lost 2 bases and the J gene lost 7 bases, with 12 bases spanning the gap. Germline V gene lookup returns CDR1 GTSNPN and CDR2 SVGIG (reference sequence). CDR3 length: 13 amino acids. CDR3 loop: CAWSRGARQPQHF. CDR3 bases: TGTGCCTGGAGTCGTGGGGCACGGCAGCCCCAGCATTTT.

The gene calls are TRBV11-1 and TRBJ2-7, with 13 bases fitting TRBD2. V shed 3 bases and J 6 bases; nucleotides not matched to a gene: 5. CDR3 length: 15 residues. CDR1 and CDR2 (germline): SGHAT, FQDESV (reference sequence). As DNA, the CDR3 is TGTGCCAGCAGCTTGTCGGGACTAGCGGGACGCGAGCAGTACTTC. This sequence encodes CASSLSGLAGREQYF.

This clone was counted between two and nine times. The chain is built from TRBV24-1 and TRBJ2-2; D may be TRBD2 (6 bases). The germline V and J ends were trimmed by 0 bases and 2 bases, with 21 bases remaining between them. The germline CDR1 and CDR2 sequences are KGHDR and SFDVKD. The length of the CDR3 is 20 residues. The CDR3 protein is CATSDLRDSRRALNTGELFF. The CDR3, as DNA: TGTGCCACCAGTGATTTGAGAGACAGCCGGAGGGCCCTAAACACCGGGGAGCTGTTTTTT.

The V gene is TRBV2, the J gene TRBJ2-5; TRBD1 might be the D (7 bases). V was pared by 4 bases and J by 2 bases, with 17 bases between. The CDR3 covers 16 residues. The germline gives CDR1 SNHLY, CDR2 FYNNEI. The CDR3 spells CASSGGWRGRQETQYF. CDR3 bases: TGTGCCAGCAGTGGGGGGTGGAGGGGGCGGCAAGAGACCCAGTACTTC.

The table lists this clone with a count of one. The V call is TRBV7-6, the J call TRBJ1-3; tentative D call: TRBD1 (5 bases). This CDR3 contains 17 residues. V was shortened by 1 base and J by 0 bases, with 13 bases between the two germline ends. From germline, CDR1 is SGHVS and CDR2 FNYEAQ. CDR3 sequence: CASSLEAGQPSGNTIYF. CDR3 DNA sequence: TGTGCCAGCAGCTTAGAGGCGGGGCAGCCCTCTGGAAACACCATATATTTT.

As DNA, the CDR3 is TGTGCCAGCAGTTACGGCAGGGGTCGTGGCGAGCAGTACTTC. It translates to CASSYGRGRGEQYF. V gene TRBV6-6 combines with J gene TRBJ2-7; D may be TRBD1 (6 bases). V was pared by 2 bases and J by 6 bases, with 14 bases between. Germline V CDR1 and CDR2: MNHNY, SVGAGI (reference sequence). This CDR3 region has 14 residues.

The chain links TRBV27 to TRBJ1-5; D not certain. Germline CDR1 is MNHEY and CDR2 is SMNVEV (reference sequence). The CDR3 is 19 residues long. V was trimmed by 2 bases and J by 0 bases, leaving 20 bases between them. The CDR3 spells CASSLTRSLLSYSNQPQHF. The CDR3 DNA sequence: TGTGCCAGCAGTTTAACCCGGTCACTACTCTCATATAGCAATCAGCCCCAGCATTTT.

The CDR3 loop reads CASSHTGEWLYGYTF. CDR3 sequence (DNA): TGTGCCAGCAGCCACACAGGGGAGTGGTTGTATGGCTACACCTTC. The rearrangement joins TRBV7-2 to TRBJ1-2, with TRBD1 matching 7 bases. This CDR3 comprises 15 residues. Per the germline V gene, CDR1 is SGHTA and CDR2 is FQGNSA. V was clipped by 5 bases and J by 5 bases; unmatched bases: 11.

The V and J genes are TRBV6-5 and TRBJ1-2; 7 bases map to TRBD1. V lost 6 bases to trimming and J lost 4 bases; unmatched junction nucleotides: 8. Germline-derived CDR1 and CDR2 are MNHEY and SVGAGI. The CDR3 totals 14 residues. CDR3 bases: TGTGCCAGCAGATACCGACAGGGCCTCTATGGCTACACCTTC. It specifies CASRYRQGLYGYTF.

In its sample, this clone was seen once. The genes are TRBV19 and TRBJ2-5; TRBD2 agrees at 9 bases. CDR3 length: 16 residues. Trimming at V came to 6 bases and at J to 0 bases, leaving 8 bases not matched to a gene. Looked up from germline, CDR1 is LNHDA and CDR2 is SQIVND (reference sequence). The DNA for the CDR3 is TGTGCCAGTAGCCATCCCCGGACTAGCGACCAAGAGACCCAGTACTTC. Its translation: CASSHPRTSDQETQYF.

This clone showed up just once. The rearrangement uses TRBV7-9 and TRBJ2-2; D gene unclear. V was cut by 3 bases and J by 4 bases, with 3 bases left in between. CDR3 size: 12 residues. Germline-derived CDR1 and CDR2 are SEHNR and FQNEAQ (reference sequence). CDR3 in DNA: TGTGCCAGCAGCTTTCTCACCGGGGAGCTGTTTTTT. Amino acid sequence: CASSFLTGELFF.